The T cell receptor beta chain under discussion was sequenced for a study of blood T cell repertoires in COVID-19. Background on the study: COVID-19 samples collected from the United States, Italy and Spain covered acute and convalescent phases. In each case, the material was cDNA or gDNA derived from T cells, B-cell-depleted T cells, or PBMCs.

In the original workflow: Reference gene primer amplification gave estimated nucleated cell counts. Profiled with immunoSEQ multiplex PCR; TCRdb holds only in-frame clones, not every one. V and J calls plus clone size are reproduced from that table; the DNA served to infer D and trimming. The sample holds roughly 95,000 clones; roughly 80% are singletons and the top ten take 18%. J lost 4 bases, V lost 6 bases, and 10 bases had no gene match. This CDR3 has 15 amino acids. Germline CDR1 SEHNR, CDR2 FQNEAQ (reference sequence). The gene calls are TRBV7-9 and TRBJ2-7; 9 bases line up with TRBD1. The specimen was peripheral blood. This TCR came from a man older than 75 with acute or convalescent COVID-19. As DNA, the CDR3 is TGTGCCAGCAGGGGACAGGGAAGTGCGACATACGAGCAGTACTTC. Protein sequence: CASRGQGSATYEQYF. The variable domain in full, completed from reference TRBV7-9 and TRBJ2-7, reads DTGVSQNPRHKITKRGQNVTFRCDPISEHNRLYWYRQTLGQGPEFLTYFQNEAQLEKSRLLSDRFSAERPKGSFSTLEIQRTEQGDSAMYLCASRGQGSATYEQYFGPGTRLTVT.